Listed below are T cell receptor beta chains from one sample, sequenced in a study of shared clonotypes between healthy human individuals. Data came from immunoSEQ multiplex PCR; TCRdb stores just in-frame clones and leaves some out. The sample carries about 2.3 million clones, over 85% recorded once. The sample comprised naive CD4+ T cells from PBMCs. Receptors originate from a man between 18 and 35 years old in good health. Some clones in this sample may be carry-over from other donors' samples. The CDR3 runs from the conserved cysteine through the conserved F or W. A D gene is named only where the DNA matches it firmly. Clone size is shown for a subset of rows, as once, few, many or a class of expanded clone.

.	TRBV6-4	TRBJ1-2	.	CASSRGSNYGYTF	TGTGCCAGCAGTAGGGGATCTAACTATGGCTACACCTTC
.	TRBV5-1	TRBJ1-1	.	CASSSLGGDTEAFF	TGCGCCAGCAGCTCCCTCGGCGGGGACACTGAAGCTTTCTTT
TRBD1	TRBV19	TRBJ1-2	.	CASSKAMTGLVGGYTF	TGTGCCAGTAGTAAGGCCATGACAGGGTTAGTTGGTGGCTACACCTTC
.	TRBV6-1	TRBJ2-3	.	CASSEAYGEDTQYF	TGTGCCAGCAGTGAAGCTTATGGAGAAGATACGCAGTATTTT
TRBD2	TRBV9	TRBJ2-1	.	CASSVLAGSYNEQFF	TGTGCCAGCAGCGTATTAGCGGGCTCCTACAATGAGCAGTTCTTC
.	TRBV6-4	TRBJ2-2	.	CASSYEQATGELFF	TGTGCCAGCAGTTATGAACAAGCCACCGGGGAGCTGTTTTTT
.	TRBV7-3	TRBJ1-2	.	CASSSGMGYGYTF	TGTGCCAGCAGCTCTGGGATGGGCTATGGCTACACCTTC
.	TRBV6-5	TRBJ2-7	.	CASSTWSREQYF	TGTGCCAGCAGTACATGGAGTAGGGAGCAGTACTTC
.	TRBV10-2	TRBJ2-3	.	CASSVQVDGSGADTQYF	TGCGCCAGCAGTGTTCAGGTGGACGGGAGCGGAGCAGATACGCAGTATTTT
.	TRBV18	TRBJ1-3	few	CASSPVTDISGNTIYF	TGTGCCAGCTCACCAGTGACGGATATCTCTGGAAACACCATATATTTT
TRBD1	TRBV7-9	TRBJ1-2	.	CASSITGGAEGYTF	TGTGCCAGCAGCATAACAGGGGGCGCGGAAGGCTACACCTTC
.	TRBV11-2	TRBJ2-5	.	CASSPLRGAGTQYF	TGTGCCAGCAGCCCCCTGAGAGGAGCCGGGACCCAGTACTTC
TRBD2	TRBV7-2	TRBJ2-1	.	CASSLEASGTYYNEQFF	TGTGCCAGCAGCTTAGAGGCTAGCGGGACCTACTACAATGAGCAGTTCTTC
.	TRBV28	TRBJ2-7	.	CASSLVASLKEQYF	TGTGCCAGCAGTTTAGTAGCCTCGCTAAAGGAGCAGTACTTC
.	TRBV19	TRBJ2-7	.	CASSIFHRSSYEQYF	TGTGCCAGTAGTATATTCCATCGGAGCTCCTACGAGCAGTACTTC
.	TRBV27	TRBJ2-1	.	CASSIQARNEQFF	TGTGCCAGCAGTATTCAGGCCCGCAATGAGCAGTTCTTC
.	TRBV28	TRBJ1-2	.	CASSLSGDGGNYGYTF	TGTGCCAGCAGTTTAAGTGGGGATGGCGGTAACTATGGCTACACCTTC
.	TRBV27	TRBJ1-1	.	CASSRSQGNTEAFF	TGTGCCAGCAGTCGATCACAGGGGAACACTGAAGCTTTCTTT
.	TRBV28	TRBJ1-5	.	CASTDQPQHF	TGTGCCAGCACGGATCAGCCCCAGCATTTT
.	TRBV25-1	TRBJ2-7	.	CASSETEYGLGDEQYF	TGTGCCAGCAGTGAAACCGAGTATGGGTTGGGCGACGAGCAGTACTTC
.	TRBV4-1	TRBJ1-3	.	CASSQEYVFSGNTIYF	TGCGCCAGCAGCCAAGAATATGTTTTCTCTGGAAACACCATATATTTT
.	TRBV15	TRBJ1-2	.	CATSREVSVYGYTF	TGTGCCACCAGCAGAGAGGTGTCTGTCTATGGCTACACCTTC
.	TRBV5-1	TRBJ2-7	once	CASSSRGGRTYEQYF	TGCGCCAGCAGCTCCCGCGGTGGCCGTACCTACGAGCAGTACTTC
TRBD2	TRBV9	TRBJ2-1	.	CASSPRELAGEANEQFF	TGTGCCAGCAGCCCCCGGGAGCTAGCGGGAGAAGCCAATGAGCAGTTCTTC
TRBD1	TRBV28	TRBJ1-3	.	CASRRGQGGNTIYF	TGTGCCAGCAGGAGGGGACAGGGTGGAAACACCATATATTTT
.	TRBV30	TRBJ2-7	.	CAWSASLGSRYF	TGTGCCTGGAGTGCAAGCCTCGGGAGTCGGTACTTC
.	TRBV4-2	TRBJ1-2	.	CASSQDGRGLYGYTF	TGTGCCAGCAGCCAAGATGGTCGGGGCCTCTATGGCTACACCTTC
TRBD2	TRBV6-5	TRBJ2-1	.	CASSSQASGIRNEQFF	TGTGCCAGCAGTTCCCAGGCTAGCGGGATACGTAATGAGCAGTTCTTC
TRBD2	TRBV30	TRBJ2-1	.	CAWNRAWREGSGEQFF	TGTGCCTGGAATCGCGCTTGGCGGGAGGGCTCCGGTGAGCAGTTCTTC